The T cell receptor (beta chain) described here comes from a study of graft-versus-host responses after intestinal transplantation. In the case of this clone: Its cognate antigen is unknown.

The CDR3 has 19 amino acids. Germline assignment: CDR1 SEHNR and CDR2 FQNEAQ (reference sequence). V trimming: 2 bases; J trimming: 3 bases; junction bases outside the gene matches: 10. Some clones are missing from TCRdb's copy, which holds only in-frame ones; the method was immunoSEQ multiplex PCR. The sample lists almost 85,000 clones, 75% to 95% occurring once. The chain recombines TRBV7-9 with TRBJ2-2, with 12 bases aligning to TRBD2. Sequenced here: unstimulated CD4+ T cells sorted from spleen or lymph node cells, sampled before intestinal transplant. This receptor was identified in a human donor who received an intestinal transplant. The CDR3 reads CASSLILSSGGAHTGELFF. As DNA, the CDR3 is TGTGCCAGCAGCTTAATTTTGTCTAGCGGGGGGGCGCACACCGGGGAGCTGTTTTTT.